This T cell receptor (beta chain) was identified in a study of T cell repertoires in aging, cancer and after chemotherapy. To note about this clonotype: A much larger clonotype is one base distant, so this may be a read error.

Trimming pared 4 bases from V and 4 bases from J, leaving 14 bases between. The CDR3 has 13 residues. Looked up from germline, CDR1 is SQVTM and CDR2 is ANQGSEA. The template was genomic DNA from peripheral blood, not RNA. Multiplex touch-down PCR with TRB-A/B primers amplified rearranged V-D-J TRB sequences. TCRdb analysed the multiplex PCR reads with MiXCR anew, one entry per CDR3 protein. The table includes about 5,000 distinct CDR3 sequences, around 33% detected once. The rearrangement uses TRBV29-1 and TRBJ2-7; D tentatively fits TRBD1 or TRBD2 (5 bases each). The source is a human donor with a blood cancer. Sequenced material: blood. Here the CDR3 DNA reads TGCAGCGTTGCAGACCCGTGGGGGTACGAGCAGTACTTC. Translated: CSVADPWGYEQYF.